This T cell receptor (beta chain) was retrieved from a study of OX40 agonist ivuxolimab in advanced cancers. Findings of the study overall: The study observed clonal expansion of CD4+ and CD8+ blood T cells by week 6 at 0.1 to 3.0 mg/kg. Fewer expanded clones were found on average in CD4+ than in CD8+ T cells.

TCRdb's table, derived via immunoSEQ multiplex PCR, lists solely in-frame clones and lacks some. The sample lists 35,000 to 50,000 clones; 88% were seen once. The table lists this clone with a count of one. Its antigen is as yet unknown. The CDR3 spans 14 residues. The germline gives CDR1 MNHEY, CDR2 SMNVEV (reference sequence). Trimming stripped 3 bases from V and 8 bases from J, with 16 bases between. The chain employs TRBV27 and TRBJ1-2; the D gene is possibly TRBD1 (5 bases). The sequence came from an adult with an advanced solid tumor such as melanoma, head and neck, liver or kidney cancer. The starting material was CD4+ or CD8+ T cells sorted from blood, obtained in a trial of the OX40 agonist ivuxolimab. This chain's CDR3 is CASSLAGSGEGYTF. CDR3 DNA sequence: TGTGCCAGCAGTTTGGCAGGGAGCGGGGAAGGCTACACCTTC.